This T cell receptor beta chain derives from a study of T-cell memory formation after mild COVID-19. Germline-derived CDR1 and CDR2 are LGHNA and YSLEER. With 3 bases removed from V and 10 bases from J, the gap between germline ends came to 19 bases. The CDR3 has 16 amino acids. Findings of the study overall: Pre-infection memory harbored some responding clones, suggesting cross-reactive memory joined.

Constant-segment-primed 5'RACE gave TCR alpha and TCR beta cDNA libraries with sample barcodes and UMIs. TCRdb called the 5' RACE reads again in MiXCR, with one record for every CDR3 protein. Of about 210,000 distinct CDR3 sequences detected, 27% appear once; the ten largest clones hold roughly 10%. Comment on this clonotype: The antigen remains undetermined.

The chain recombines TRBV4-3 with TRBJ1-6; D call uncertain. The sequence was collected from an adult woman who had mild COVID-19 (a few samples of this study predate the infection). Cell type and time point are not known. Sequencing was carried out using PBMCs or a T cell subset sorted from them (not recorded which). CDR3 sequence (DNA): TGCGCCAGCAGCCAGATGAGAGGCCCGGGGTACTCACCCCTCCACTTT. This encodes CASSQMRGPGYSPLHF.